This TCR beta chain was recovered during a study of beta chain features in type 1 diabetes (dated by TCRdb to 2017 to 2018). About the investigation overall: No differences in mean age, gender distribution, total cell number or subset yield were found between patients and healthy donors. A total of roughly 99,000,000 sorted cells were examined across all samples, and the number of cells per subset was strongly correlated with RNA yield. In the study, recently diagnosed type 1 diabetes patients and matched healthy donors were compared on the TCRB repertoires of their sorted circulating CD4+ T cell subsets. Naive and central memory subsets were obtained from all 30 or so donors, but regulatory and stem cell-like memory subsets were isolated from only 8 patients and roughly 8 healthy donors.

What the authors observed across the whole study: Because the HLA sub-analyses included only small numbers of individuals, any influence of HLA type on TCRB rearrangement was left unresolved. In all four CD4+ subsets, TCRB CDR3 length was moderately but significantly shorter in type 1 diabetes patients. Because cDNA was sequenced instead of genomic DNA, highly expressing activated cells could be over-represented, though the groups showed no difference in activation or CD3 levels. PCR may preferentially amplify shorter templates, but because patient and control samples were amplified and corrected together, any resulting skew would affect both groups equally. Naive, central memory and regulatory TCRB repertoires appeared to be more alike among patients than among healthy donors. Fewer insertions and more nucleotide deletions at VDJ recombination sites were observed in patients with type 1 diabetes, implying thymic rearrangement abnormalities.

A single peripheral blood draw of about 116 mL on average was collected from each donor into heparinised tubes. Naive, central memory, regulatory and stem cell-like memory CD4+ T cells were sorted on a BD FACSAria II using a panel including CD45RO, CCR7, CD25, CD127, CD95 and CD27. Purity was above 95% for every sorted population. PBMCs were isolated immediately by Lymphoprep density gradient centrifugation and stained directly without culture. So that batch effects would be minimized, each experiment stained and sorted samples in pairs, pairing one healthy donor with one patient. Trimming takes 2 bases from V and 3 bases from J, and the germline ends sit 5 bases apart. Taken from the germline V gene, the CDR1 and CDR2 loops are SNHLY and FYNNEI. The CDR3 spans 13 residues, from the cysteine through the phenylalanine. Just CDR3 DNA is preserved here, 39 bases in frame from base 1. This clone showed up just a few times. Its binding antigen is unknown. No base-level quality is on record; no much larger clone is a single base apart.

The entire amount of isolated RNA was reverse transcribed using the High Capacity cDNA Reverse Transcription Kit, so the sequenced TCRB transcripts were expressed ones. Deep immunoSEQ sequencing was applied to naive, central memory and regulatory T cell samples, giving an average of around 3.4 million total reads per sample. After sorted cells were lysed in RLT buffer, RNA was extracted with DNase-treated RNeasy Micro or Mini kits, with the choice depending on cell number. Each cell subset was processed separately to prevent cross-contamination, with patient and healthy donor samples processed together. Using the immunoSEQ multiplex PCR, TCRB sequences were amplified from cDNA into 87-bp fragments spanning the CDR3 region. The amplicons were sequenced using the Illumina HiSeq platform. The authors' analysis ran thus. Synthetic template baselines were used to correct PCR bias computationally, reads within Hamming distance 2 were collapsed, and singletons that could not be merged were discarded. Reads were aligned against IMGT so that V, D and J genes, CDR3 length and insertions or deletions at six rearrangement sites could be assigned. Within each subset, clonotype counts were normalized to sorted cell number, after which true diversity and Gini coefficients were computed with the tcR R package. The overlap coefficient, calculated on TCRB nucleotide sequences, was used to measure repertoire sharing. As a proxy for the pre-selection repertoire, out-of-frame TCRB sequences from naive cells were analyzed. TCRdb carries this immuneACCESS record with in-frame sequences only. Its versions omit some clonotypes, under half of them owing to an unresolved V gene in the studies checked, with the rest unexplained. V and J calls and clone size are given by that table; D and trimming were obtained from the DNA. This sample gives 450,000 or so clones in total; about an eighth of them show up just once. Clones ranked in the top ten supply over 0.035% of the sample.

The clonotype originates from a woman in her late teens or twenties in good health. The sequencing input was naive CD4+ T cells from blood. The cell subset or site tag for this specimen amounts to: true naive CD4+ T cells. The rearrangement joined TRBV2 to TRBJ1-3, with an unclear D gene assignment. At the DNA level, the sequence is TGTGCCAGCAGTGAACTCCGTGGAAACACCATATATTTT. Translated, this is CASSELRGNTIYF.